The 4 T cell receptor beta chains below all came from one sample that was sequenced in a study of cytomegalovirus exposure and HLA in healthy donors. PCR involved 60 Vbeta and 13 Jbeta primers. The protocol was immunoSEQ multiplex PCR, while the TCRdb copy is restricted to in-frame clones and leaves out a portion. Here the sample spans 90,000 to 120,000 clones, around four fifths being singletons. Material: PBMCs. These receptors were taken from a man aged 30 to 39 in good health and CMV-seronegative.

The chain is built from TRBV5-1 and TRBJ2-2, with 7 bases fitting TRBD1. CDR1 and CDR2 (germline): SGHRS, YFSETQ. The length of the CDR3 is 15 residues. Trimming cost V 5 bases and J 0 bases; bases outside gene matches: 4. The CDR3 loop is CASSRQGTNTGELFF. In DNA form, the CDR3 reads TGCGCCAGCAGTCGACAGGGAACGAACACCGGGGAGCTGTTTTTT.

CDR3 region: CASSPQRGAYNEQFF. CDR3 DNA: TGTGCCAGTAGTCCCCAGCGGGGGGCTTACAATGAGCAGTTCTTC. The chain couples TRBV19 to TRBJ2-1, with 9 bases identical to TRBD2. The CDR3 is made up of 15 amino acids. Germline V lookup: CDR1 LNHDA, CDR2 SQIVND (reference sequence). V lost 5 bases, J lost 4 bases, and 6 bases stayed unmatched.

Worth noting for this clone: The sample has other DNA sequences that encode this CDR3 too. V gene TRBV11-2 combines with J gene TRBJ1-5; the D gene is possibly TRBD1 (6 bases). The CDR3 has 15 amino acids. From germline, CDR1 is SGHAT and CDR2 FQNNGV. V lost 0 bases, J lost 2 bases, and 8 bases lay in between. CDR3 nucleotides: TGTGCCAGCAGCTTAGACAGGGGAGGCAATCAGCCCCAGCATTTT. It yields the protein CASSLDRGGNQPQHF.

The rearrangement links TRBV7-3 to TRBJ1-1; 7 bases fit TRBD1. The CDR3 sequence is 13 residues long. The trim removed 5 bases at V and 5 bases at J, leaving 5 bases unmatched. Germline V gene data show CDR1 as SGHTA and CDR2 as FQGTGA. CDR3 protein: CASSPSGGTEAFF. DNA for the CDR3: TGTGCCAGCAGCCCCTCAGGGGGGACTGAAGCTTTCTTT.